The 32 T cell receptor beta chains listed next were all sequenced from one sample in a study of beta chain features in type 1 diabetes. Since all of the isolated RNA was reverse transcribed, expressed TCRB transcripts were what got sequenced. Here immunoSEQ multiplex PCR was the method, and the copy in TCRdb shows in-frame clones only, minus some. The table shows about 230,000 clones, with 7.5% to 10% occurring only once. Material for sequencing was naive CD4+ T cells from blood. These receptors came from a woman between 18 and 30 years old in good health.

This clone has just a few counts. This sequence joins TRBV15 and TRBJ2-3; 10 bases fit TRBD2. The CDR3 is 16 amino acids. Germline V gene lookup returns CDR1 LNHNV and CDR2 YYDKDF (reference sequence). After removal of 2 bases from V and 2 bases from J, the junction contained 4 bases not matched to a gene. The CDR3 sequence: CATSRRTSGYTDTQYF. CDR3 DNA: TGTGCCACCAGCAGACGGACTAGCGGTTACACAGATACGCAGTATTTT.

This clone has more than one count but fewer than ten. The chain is built from TRBV15 and TRBJ1-2, with 7 positions matching TRBD1. V lost 4 bases to trimming and J lost 8 bases; unmatched junction nucleotides: 7. CDR1 and CDR2 from the germline V gene are LNHNV and YYDKDF (reference sequence). The CDR3 loop spans 13 amino acids. The CDR3 here is CATSKQGLNGYTF. The CDR3 DNA reads TGTGCCACCAGCAAACAGGGGCTAAACGGCTACACCTTC.

This chain joins TRBV7-9 and TRBJ1-1; 7 bases are a match to TRBD1. The junction had 6 bases not matched to a gene; V was cut back by 1 base and J by 4 bases. In germline, CDR1 is SEHNR, CDR2 FQNEAQ (reference sequence). CDR3 size: 15 residues. CDR3 amino acids: CASSLVGGVGTEAFF. CDR3 in DNA: TGTGCCAGCAGCTTAGTAGGGGGCGTGGGCACTGAAGCTTTCTTT.

The table lists this clone with a few counts. The chain recombines TRBV21-1 with TRBJ1-3. TRBV21-1 is termed a pseudogene. The CDR3 is made up of 14 amino acids. CDR3 protein: CAPAPGLFGNTIYF. CDR3 coding DNA: TGTGCCCCCGCACCGGGGTTATTTGGAAACACCATATATTTT.

There are a few counts of this clone. The CDR3 protein is CASSQDSSYNSPLHF. For the CDR3, the DNA is TGCGCCAGCAGCCAAGATAGCTCCTATAATTCACCCCTCCACTTT. The genes are TRBV4-1 and TRBJ1-6; D is unclear. CDR1 is MGHRA and CDR2 is YSYEKL in the germline V gene. This CDR3 is built from 15 residues. The V and J ends lost 0 bases and 0 bases respectively, with 3 bases between them.

This clone has just one count. This chain links TRBV30 with TRBJ1-4; 7 nucleotides line up with TRBD1. Germline trimming cut 5 bases from V and 7 bases from J; bases unmatched to any gene: 4. Germline lookup yields CDR1 GTSNPN and CDR2 SVGIG (reference sequence). The CDR3 has 12 residues. CDR3: CAWGRQGEKLFF. CDR3 nucleotides: TGTGCCTGGGGGAGACAGGGTGAAAAACTGTTTTTT.

CDR3 region: CSVRGLSTDTQYF. DNA for the CDR3: TGCAGCGTACGGGGACTTAGCACAGATACGCAGTATTTT. V and J are TRBV29-1 and TRBJ2-3; D possibly corresponds to TRBD2 (6 bases). The germline CDR1 and CDR2 sequences are SQVTM and ANQGSEA. The CDR3 extends over 13 amino acids. Trimming left V 6 bases short and J 0 bases short, with 10 bases between.

This clone was counted only a few times. The chain links TRBV5-5 to TRBJ2-3; TRBD1 matches at 7 bases. This CDR3 has 16 residues. From germline, CDR1 is SGHKS and CDR2 YYEKEE (reference sequence). V lost 0 bases to trimming and J lost 8 bases; unmatched junction nucleotides: 12. Here the CDR3 reads CASSLGLAQGLGTQYF. In nucleotides, the CDR3 is TGTGCCAGCAGCTTGGGTTTGGCACAGGGGTTGGGTACGCAGTATTTT.

The J gene is TRBJ2-2, the V gene TRBV2; D might be TRBD1 (5 bases). Per the germline V gene, CDR1 is SNHLY and CDR2 is FYNNEI. The CDR3 has 14 amino acids. V lost 7 bases to trimming and J lost 6 bases, with 15 bases between them. The CDR3 protein is CASTRIQVSGELFF. The CDR3 DNA sequence: TGTGCCAGCACCAGAATACAGGTCTCCGGGGAGCTGTTTTTT.

This clone was counted at least ten times. The chain recombines TRBV7-2 with TRBJ2-1; D possibly corresponds to TRBD2 (5 bases). The CDR3 runs 15 residues. Germline CDR1 SGHTA, CDR2 FQGNSA. Deletions cut 1 base from V and 3 bases from J, with 10 bases between. CDR3 in amino acids: CASSLVVGIYNEQFF. The CDR3 nucleotides read TGTGCCAGCAGCTTAGTTGTCGGGATCTACAATGAGCAGTTCTTC.

This clone turned up a few times. This sequence joins TRBV5-4 and TRBJ2-3; D gene ambiguous. In germline, CDR1 is SGHNT, CDR2 YYREEE (reference sequence). The CDR3 is made up of 15 amino acids. Trimming left V 5 bases short and J 1 base short, with 14 bases between. In DNA form, the CDR3 reads TGTGCCAGCAGGGCCGGCCGGCTAGGCACAGATACGCAGTATTTT. Translation gives CASRAGRLGTDTQYF.

A few counts support this clone. V and J are TRBV30 and TRBJ2-2, with D perhaps TRBD2 (6 bases). CDR1 is GTSNPN and CDR2 is SVGIG in the germline V gene (reference sequence). The CDR3 covers 16 residues. V was clipped by 2 bases and J by 6 bases, with 19 bases between them. The CDR3 loop is CAWSRDSRKGAGELFF. As DNA, the CDR3 is TGTGCCTGGAGTCGGGACTCCCGAAAGGGAGCCGGGGAGCTGTTTTTT.

This sequence joins TRBV27 and TRBJ1-2, with D tentatively TRBD1 (5 bases). CDR1 MNHEY and CDR2 SMNVEV come from the germline V gene (reference sequence). The V gene lost 1 base and the J gene lost 3 bases, with 15 bases spanning the gap. This CDR3 contains 16 residues. CDR3 sequence reads: CASSLLSTGGDYGYTF. As DNA, the CDR3 is TGTGCCAGCAGTTTATTATCGACCGGGGGGGACTATGGCTACACCTTC.

This clone has more than one count but fewer than ten. V and J are TRBV7-3 and TRBJ2-1; a possible D gene is TRBD2 (6 bases). V was clipped by 0 bases and J by 6 bases, with 12 bases between them. Germline V gene sequence: CDR1 SGHTA, CDR2 FQGTGA. This CDR3 has 15 amino acids. The CDR3 bases are TGTGCCAGCAGCTTAACGGCGGGGACGGGCAATGAGCAGTTCTTC. It translates to CASSLTAGTGNEQFF.

This clone was found a few times. The CDR3 spells CASGPSGAYEQYF. For the CDR3, the DNA is TGTGCCAGCGGACCTAGCGGTGCCTACGAGCAGTACTTC. J is TRBJ2-7 and V is TRBV6-1, with 7 bases that match TRBD2. J gave up 2 bases and V 8 bases, and 6 bases lay outside the gene matches. CDR3 size: 13 residues. Germline V gene lookup returns CDR1 MNHNS and CDR2 SASEGT.

This clone was counted only a few times. The rearrangement uses TRBV30 and TRBJ1-1, with 8 bases that match TRBD1. Germline V lookup: CDR1 GTSNPN, CDR2 SVGIG (reference sequence). Trimming at V came to 4 bases and at J to 4 bases, leaving 5 bases not matched to a gene. The CDR3 runs to 13 residues. CDR3 in amino acids: CAWTPDRATEAFF. The CDR3 nucleotides read TGTGCCTGGACCCCGGACAGGGCCACTGAAGCTTTCTTT. Full variable domain (missing parts from reference TRBV30 and TRBJ1-1): SQTIHQWPATLVQPVGSPLSLECTVEGTSNPNLYWYRQAAGRGLQLLFYSVGIGQISSEVPQNLSASRPQDRQFILSSKKLLLSDSGFYLCAWTPDRATEAFFGQGTRLTVV.

The CDR3 DNA sequence: TGTGCCAGCAGCTGGGGACTAGCGGGGCGGGATACGCAGTATTTT. It specifies CASSWGLAGRDTQYF. The J gene is TRBJ2-3, the V gene TRBV7-6; TRBD2 aligns across 13 bases. The CDR3 consists of 15 residues. V shed 4 bases, J shed 6 bases, and the junction held 4 bases outside the gene matches. From germline, CDR1 is SGHVS and CDR2 FNYEAQ.

This clone appeared a few times. J is TRBJ2-6 and V is TRBV19, with TRBD2 matching 11 bases. The ends lost 6 bases at V and 2 bases at J; junction bases unmatched: 3. Germline loops: CDR1 LNHDA, CDR2 SQIVND (reference sequence). There are 16 residues in the CDR3. CDR3 protein: CASSKTSGTGANVLTF. The DNA for the CDR3 is TGTGCCAGTAGCAAGACTAGCGGGACTGGGGCCAACGTCCTGACTTTC.

The table lists this clone with a few counts. The V and J genes are TRBV30 and TRBJ2-7, with a weak D call TRBD2 (6 bases). Between the trimmed V and J ends, which lost 5 bases and 2 bases, there was a span of 16 bases. The CDR3 spans 14 residues. Germline values: CDR1 GTSNPN, CDR2 SVGIG (reference sequence). CDR3 sequence reads: CAWAGTPGAYEQYF. The CDR3, as DNA: TGTGCCTGGGCGGGGACCCCGGGGGCCTACGAGCAGTACTTC.

The chain employs TRBV2 and TRBJ1-1, with a weak D call TRBD1 (6 bases). Germline assignment: CDR1 SNHLY and CDR2 FYNNEI. V shed 4 bases and J shed 3 bases, with 12 bases lying between them. The CDR3 runs to 14 residues. CDR3 DNA: TGTGCCAGCAGTGTGAGGGGGTTTGACACTGAAGCTTTCTTT. Protein sequence: CASSVRGFDTEAFF.

The chain recombines TRBV11-2 with TRBJ2-1; no clear D gene. The V gene lost 1 base and the J gene lost 5 bases, with 9 bases spanning the gap. Germline V gene lookup returns CDR1 SGHAT and CDR2 FQNNGV. The CDR3 is 14 residues long. The CDR3 bases are TGTGCCAGCAGCTTAGTTCGTCGGGACAATGAGCAGTTCTTC. This gives the protein CASSLVRRDNEQFF.

The chain couples TRBV6-5 to TRBJ2-5; perhaps TRBD1 as D (5 bases). The CDR3 has 12 residues. Between the trimmed V and J ends, which lost 6 bases and 2 bases, there was a span of 7 bases. CDR1 is MNHEY and CDR2 is SVGAGI in the germline V gene. CDR3 residues: CASRTGQETQYF. The DNA for the CDR3 is TGTGCCAGCAGAACAGGTCAAGAGACCCAGTACTTC.

The table lists this clone with a few counts. A junction end diverges from the germline sequence, so it may reflect a read error. This sequence joins TRBV7-7 and TRBJ2-1, with D tentatively TRBD1 (5 bases). Germline values: CDR1 SSHAT, CDR2 FNYEAQ (reference sequence). The CDR3 has 14 amino acids. CDR3 nucleotides: TGTGCTAGCAGCCCCGACAGCAGGTACAATGAGCAGTTCTTC. This codes for CASSPDSRYNEQFF.

V gene TRBV5-6 combines with J gene TRBJ2-7; 8 bases are shared with TRBD2. This CDR3 comprises 14 residues. The germline V gene encodes CDR1 SGHDT and CDR2 YYEEEE. The junction had 7 bases not matched to a gene; V was cut back by 4 bases and J by 4 bases. The CDR3, as DNA: TGTGCCAGCAGCCTCACGGGACTAGGATACGAGCAGTACTTC. It codes for CASSLTGLGYEQYF. Together with reference TRBV5-6 and TRBJ2-7, the CDR3 gives the full variable domain: DAGVTQSPTHLIKTRGQQVTLRCSPKSGHDTVSWYQQALGQGPQFIFQYYEEEERQRGNFPDRFSGHQFPNYSSELNVNALLLGDSALYLCASSLTGLGYEQYFGPGTRLTVT.

This clone was counted between two and nine times. V is TRBV30 and J is TRBJ1-1; no clear D gene. Germline V gene sequence: CDR1 GTSNPN, CDR2 SVGIG (reference sequence). The CDR3 totals 11 residues. Deletions cut 3 bases from V and 1 base from J, with 3 bases between. CDR3 amino acids: CAWRQNTEAFF. As DNA, the CDR3 is TGTGCCTGGAGACAGAACACTGAAGCTTTCTTT. Filled out from reference TRBV30 and TRBJ1-1, the complete variable domain reads SQTIHQWPATLVQPVGSPLSLECTVEGTSNPNLYWYRQAAGRGLQLLFYSVGIGQISSEVPQNLSASRPQDRQFILSSKKLLLSDSGFYLCAWRQNTEAFFGQGTRLTVV.

This clone was observed a handful of times. The gene calls are TRBV18 and TRBJ1-1; 9 bases agree with TRBD1. Trimming removed 3 bases from V and 1 base from J; junction bases left unmatched: 3. The CDR3 is made up of 15 amino acids. From germline, CDR1 is KGHSH and CDR2 LQKENI. The CDR3 sequence: CASSPGTGKNTEAFF. The DNA of the CDR3 is TGTGCCAGCTCACCCGGGACAGGGAAGAACACTGAAGCTTTCTTT.

This clone was seen a handful of times. This rearrangement joins TRBV5-4 to TRBJ2-7; 9 bases map to TRBD1. This CDR3 is built from 15 residues. V was pared by 0 bases and J by 4 bases, with 5 bases of the junction left unmatched. Germline V gene lookup returns CDR1 SGHNT and CDR2 YYREEE (reference sequence). CDR3 nucleotides: TGTGCCAGCAGCTTGGCCGGGGACAGGGTTTACGAGCAGTACTTC. As protein: CASSLAGDRVYEQYF.

This chain uses TRBV29-1 with TRBJ2-6, with a possible D match to TRBD1 (5 bases). The CDR3 loop spans 15 amino acids. Per the germline V gene, CDR1 is SQVTM and CDR2 is ANQGSEA. Trimming took 4 bases from V and 1 from J, leaving 11 bases between them. CDR3 in DNA: TGCAGCGTTGCGAAGACAGTTTCTGGGGCCAACGTCCTGACTTTC. Its translation is CSVAKTVSGANVLTF.

A few counts support this clone. This rearrangement joins TRBV30 to TRBJ2-1; TRBD2 aligns across 7 bases. The ends lost 4 bases at V and 3 bases at J; junction bases unmatched: 9. The germline V gene encodes CDR1 GTSNPN and CDR2 SVGIG (reference sequence). The CDR3 is 15 amino acids. The CDR3 here is CAWIYLGGSYNEQFF. CDR3 in DNA: TGTGCCTGGATTTATCTGGGCGGGAGCTACAATGAGCAGTTCTTC.

The chain has TRBV10-3 and TRBJ2-7, with 7 positions matching TRBD1. J gave up 6 bases and V 6 bases, and 5 bases lay outside the gene matches. Germline CDR1 ENHRY, CDR2 SYGVKD. This CDR3 comprises 12 residues. The CDR3 sequence is CAISRDSGEQYF. In DNA, the CDR3 is TGTGCCATCAGCCGGGACAGTGGCGAGCAGTACTTC.

This clone was seen a handful of times. The gene calls are TRBV9 and TRBJ2-5, with 8 nucleotides matching TRBD2. Germline lookup yields CDR1 SGDLS and CDR2 YYNGEE. This CDR3 region has 16 residues. Trimming removed 0 bases from V and 5 bases from J; junction bases left unmatched: 9. The CDR3 DNA is TGTGCCAGCAGCGTAGACACAGCGGGGGTGTTCGAGACCCAGTACTTC. This sequence encodes CASSVDTAGVFETQYF. The whole variable domain, filled in from reference TRBV9 and TRBJ2-5, reads DSGVTQTPKHLITATGQRVTLRCSPRSGDLSVYWYQQSLDQGLQFLIQYYNGEERAKGNILERFSAQQFPDLHSELNLSSLELGDSALYFCASSVDTAGVFETQYFGPGTRLLVL.

The sample holds a few counts of this clone. The chain links TRBV11-2 to TRBJ2-2, with 10 positions matching TRBD2. This CDR3 contains 18 residues. Germline V gives CDR1 SGHAT, CDR2 FQNNGV. V shed 1 base and J 7 bases; nucleotides not matched to a gene: 12. CDR3 amino acids: CASSLAIRLAGAGGELFF. The DNA for the CDR3 is TGTGCCAGCAGCTTAGCTATCCGGCTAGCGGGAGCGGGCGGGGAGCTGTTTTTT.